The rows below give T cell receptor beta chains drawn from one sample of a study of T-cell memory formation after mild COVID-19. TCRdb fed the 5' RACE reads into MiXCR, producing one record per CDR3 protein. The table records 250,000 to 300,000 distinct CDR3 sequences, around 15% of them present only once. The sequenced sample consisted of PBMCs or a T cell subset sorted from them (not recorded which). These receptor sequences come from a man younger than 35 who had mild COVID-19 (a few samples of this study predate the infection). Cell type and time point are not known. The CDR3 runs from the conserved cysteine through the conserved F or W. D genes are given only for firm matches. Size is stated for part of the rows, as once, few or many counts, or as a class when the clone is expanded.

CASSLVDYQPQHF,TGTGCCAGCAGCTTAGTCGATTACCAGCCCCAGCATTTT,-,TRBJ1-5,-,TRBV7-8
CSARDQNYRPLNEQFF,TGCAGTGCTAGAGATCAAAACTATAGGCCCCTCAATGAGCAGTTCTTC,-,TRBJ2-1,-,TRBV20-1
CASSETSGGADTQYF,TGTGCCAGCAGTGAAACTAGCGGGGGGGCAGATACGCAGTATTTT,many,TRBJ2-3,TRBD2,TRBV6-4
CASSSGAGDTQYF,TGTGCCAGCAGTTCAGGGGCCGGGGATACGCAGTATTTT,-,TRBJ2-3,-,TRBV6-2/TRBV6-3
CASKLGQGSTEAFF,TGTGCCAGCAAACTGGGACAGGGGAGCACTGAAGCTTTCTTT,-,TRBJ1-1,TRBD1,TRBV12-3/TRBV12-4
CASSLSALYEQYF,TGCGCCAGCAGCTTGTCGGCTCTGTACGAGCAGTACTTC,-,TRBJ2-7,-,TRBV5-1
CASSESVAPRGEAFF,TGTGCCAGCAGTGAGTCCGTAGCTCCTCGTGGTGAAGCTTTCTTT,few,TRBJ1-1,-,TRBV2
CASSVAKGNTGELFF,TGTGCCAGCAGCGTAGCCAAGGGGAACACCGGGGAGCTGTTTTTT,many,TRBJ2-2,-,TRBV9
CSATPRGSGEPDTQYF,TGCAGTGCTACCCCCCGGGGTAGCGGGGAACCAGATACGCAGTATTTT,-,TRBJ2-3,TRBD2,TRBV20-1
CASSLGRDYNEQFF,TGTGCCAGCAGCTTAGGGCGAGACTACAATGAGCAGTTCTTC,few,TRBJ2-1,-,TRBV7-2
CASSYPNVMNTEAFF,TGTGCCAGCAGTTACCCTAATGTCATGAACACTGAAGCTTTCTTT,-,TRBJ1-1,-,TRBV6-6
CASSFREIYGGYTF,TGTGCCAGCAGCTTCAGAGAGATCTATGGAGGCTACACCTTC,-,TRBJ1-2,-,TRBV7-9
CASSGALLVGELFF,TGCGCCAGCAGTGGGGCCCTACTCGTCGGGGAGCTGTTTTTT,many,TRBJ2-2,-,TRBV10-2
CASSLALGYGANVLTF,TGCGCCAGCAGCTTGGCCTTAGGGTATGGGGCCAACGTCCTGACTTTC,few,TRBJ2-6,-,TRBV5-1
CASSLGTVQGYQPQHF,TGTGCCAGCAGCTTGGGGACGGTACAGGGATATCAGCCCCAGCATTTT,-,TRBJ1-5,-,TRBV7-9
CASRRSGGSGDTQYF,TGTGCCAGCAGGCGCTCGGGGGGGAGCGGGGATACGCAGTATTTT,few,TRBJ2-3,TRBD2,TRBV27
CASSFSPAGATEQFF,TGTGCCAGCAGTTTCTCTCCCGCGGGGGCTACTGAGCAGTTCTTC,few,TRBJ2-1,-,TRBV12-3/TRBV12-4
CAWSFNRFDEQYF,TGTGCCTGGAGTTTTAACAGGTTTGACGAGCAGTACTTC,-,TRBJ2-7,-,TRBV30
CASSPRASSEAFF,TGTGCCAGCAGCCCCCGGGCCAGCAGTGAAGCTTTCTTT,-,TRBJ1-1,-,TRBV7-2
CASRDRDNPFGYTF,TGTGCCAGCAGGGACAGGGACAACCCGTTTGGCTACACCTTC,-,TRBJ1-2,TRBD1,TRBV11-2
CASKGVDTQYF,TGTGCCAGCAAGGGCGTTGATACGCAGTATTTT,few,TRBJ2-3,-,TRBV6-2/TRBV6-3
CASSYTSVGSYPNTGELFF,TGTGCCAGCAGTTACACGTCAGTGGGGTCGTATCCGAACACCGGGGAGCTGTTTTTT,few,TRBJ2-2,-,TRBV6-2/TRBV6-3
CATSRDLGNTGELFF,TGTGCCACCAGCAGAGATCTGGGGAACACCGGGGAGCTGTTTTTT,-,TRBJ2-2,-,TRBV15
CASSADRGTNYGYTF,TGTGCCAGCAGCGCCGACAGGGGGACAAACTATGGCTACACCTTC,-,TRBJ1-2,TRBD1,TRBV6-5
CASSATGINYGYTF,TGTGCCAGCAGCGCAACGGGGATCAACTATGGCTACACCTTC,few,TRBJ1-2,-,TRBV7-2
CASSLGDRERVF,TGTGCCAGCAGTTTAGGCGACAGGGAAAGGGTCTTC,-,TRBJ2-4,TRBD1,TRBV12-3/TRBV12-4
CASSLGAAGTGELFF,TGCGCCAGCAGCTTGGGAGCGGCGGGCACCGGGGAGCTGTTTTTT,-,TRBJ2-2,-,TRBV5-1
CASSQDWTGIETQYF,TGTGCCAGCAGCCAAGACTGGACAGGGATCGAGACCCAGTACTTC,-,TRBJ2-5,TRBD1,TRBV14
CATRTGGTTEAFF,TGTGCCACCCGGACAGGGGGAACCACTGAAGCTTTCTTT,few,TRBJ1-1,TRBD1,TRBV10-3
CASSPVGANTDTQYF,TGTGCCAGCAGTCCGGTCGGCGCAAACACAGATACGCAGTATTTT,few,TRBJ2-3,-,TRBV6-5
CATTPDSYNEKLFF,TGTGCCACCACCCCGGACAGTTATAATGAAAAACTGTTTTTT,few,TRBJ1-4,-,TRBV15
CASSVVTGETGELFF,TGTGCCAGCAGCGTAGTTACAGGGGAGACCGGGGAGCTGTTTTTT,once,TRBJ2-2,TRBD1,TRBV9
CASSWDREETQYF,TGTGCCAGCAGTTGGGACAGGGAGGAGACCCAGTACTTC,-,TRBJ2-5,TRBD1,TRBV5-6